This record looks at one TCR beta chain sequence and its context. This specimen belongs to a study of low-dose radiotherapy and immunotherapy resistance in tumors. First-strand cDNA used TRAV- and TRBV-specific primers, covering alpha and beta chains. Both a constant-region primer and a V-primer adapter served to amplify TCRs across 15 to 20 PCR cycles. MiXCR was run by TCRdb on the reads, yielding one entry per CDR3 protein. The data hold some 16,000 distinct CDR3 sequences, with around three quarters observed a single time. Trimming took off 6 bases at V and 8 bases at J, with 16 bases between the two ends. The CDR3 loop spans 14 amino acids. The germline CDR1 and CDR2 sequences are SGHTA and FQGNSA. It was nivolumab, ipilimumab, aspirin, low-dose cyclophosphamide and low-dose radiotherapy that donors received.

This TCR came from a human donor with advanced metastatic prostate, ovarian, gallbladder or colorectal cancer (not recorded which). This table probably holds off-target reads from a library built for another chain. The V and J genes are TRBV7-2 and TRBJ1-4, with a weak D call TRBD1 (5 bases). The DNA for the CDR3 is TGTGCCAGCAGGTCAGGGAGGTCCGGAGAAAAACTGTTTTTT. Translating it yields CASRSGRSGEKLFF.